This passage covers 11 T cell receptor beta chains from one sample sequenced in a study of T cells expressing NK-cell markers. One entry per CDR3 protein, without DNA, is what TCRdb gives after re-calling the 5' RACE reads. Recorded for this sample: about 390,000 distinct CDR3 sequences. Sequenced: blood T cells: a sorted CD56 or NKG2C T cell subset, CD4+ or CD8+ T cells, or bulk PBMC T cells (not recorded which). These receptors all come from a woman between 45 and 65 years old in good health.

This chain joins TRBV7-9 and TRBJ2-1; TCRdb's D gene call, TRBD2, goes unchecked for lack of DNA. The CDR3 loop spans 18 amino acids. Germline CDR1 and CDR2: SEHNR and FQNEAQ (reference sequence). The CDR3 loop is CASSLVGWKREGPNEQFF. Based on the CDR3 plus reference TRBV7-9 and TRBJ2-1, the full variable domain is DTGVSQNPRHKITKRGQNVTFRCDPISEHNRLYWYRQTLGQGPEFLTYFQNEAQLEKSRLLSDRFSAERPKGSFSTLEIQRTEQGDSAMYLCASSLVGWKREGPNEQFFGPGTRLTVL.

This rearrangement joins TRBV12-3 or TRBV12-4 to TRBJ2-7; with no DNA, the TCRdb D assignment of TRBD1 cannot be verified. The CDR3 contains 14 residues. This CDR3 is CASSPGQGYDEQYF.

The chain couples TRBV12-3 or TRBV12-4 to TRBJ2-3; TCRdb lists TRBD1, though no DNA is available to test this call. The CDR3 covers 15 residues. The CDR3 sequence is CASTLTGGGTDTQYF.

CDR3 amino acids: CSTPEGQGGLDTQYF. V is TRBV20-1 and J is TRBJ2-3; TCRdb calls TRBD1, which cannot be checked without DNA. CDR1 and CDR2 from the germline V gene are DFQATT and SNEGSKA (reference sequence). CDR3 size: 15 residues.

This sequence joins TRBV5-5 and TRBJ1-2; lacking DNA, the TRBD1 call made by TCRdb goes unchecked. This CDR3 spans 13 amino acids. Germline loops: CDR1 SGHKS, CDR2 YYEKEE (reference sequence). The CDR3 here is CASSGDDRGGYTF.

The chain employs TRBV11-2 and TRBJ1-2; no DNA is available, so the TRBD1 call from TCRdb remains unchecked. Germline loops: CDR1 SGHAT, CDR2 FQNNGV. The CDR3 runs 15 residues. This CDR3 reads CASSLGTGGSYGYTF.

The CDR3 is CASSQARGTEAFF. The V gene is TRBV7-6, the J gene TRBJ1-1; as DNA is missing, the TRBD1 call by TCRdb cannot be tested. From germline, CDR1 is SGHVS and CDR2 FNYEAQ. This CDR3 comprises 13 residues.

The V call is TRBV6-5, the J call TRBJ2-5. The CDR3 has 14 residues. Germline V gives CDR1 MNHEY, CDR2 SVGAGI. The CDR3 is CASSALEYQETQYF.

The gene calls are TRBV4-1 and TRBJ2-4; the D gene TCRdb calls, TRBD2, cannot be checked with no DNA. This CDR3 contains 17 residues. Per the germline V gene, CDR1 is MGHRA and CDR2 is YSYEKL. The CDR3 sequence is CASSGLAGEGAKNIQYF.

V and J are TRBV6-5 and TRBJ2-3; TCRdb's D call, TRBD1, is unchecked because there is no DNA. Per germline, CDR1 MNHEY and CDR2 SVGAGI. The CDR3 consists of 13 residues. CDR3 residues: CASSGDVRYTQYF.

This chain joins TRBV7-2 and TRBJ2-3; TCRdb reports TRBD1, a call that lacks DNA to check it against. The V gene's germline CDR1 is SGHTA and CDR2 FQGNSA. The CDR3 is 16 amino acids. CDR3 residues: CASSLKDRGQADTQYF. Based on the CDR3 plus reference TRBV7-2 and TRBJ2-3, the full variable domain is GAGVSQSPSNKVTEKGKDVELRCDPISGHTALYWYRQSLGQGLEFLIYFQGNSAPDKSGLPSDRFSAERTGGSVSTLTIQRTQQEDSAVYLCASSLKDRGQADTQYFGPGTRLTVL.